This T cell receptor beta chain was found in a study of identical twins listed by TCRdb under 2016. Background on the whole study: The study deep-sequenced TCR alpha and beta repertoires from monozygotic twins, unrelated adults of various ages and cord blood to test whether fetal clonotypes persist. Replicate twin experiments were performed at different times using different library preparation protocols to rule out contamination. Broader findings and caveats from the paper: Excess twin sharing in beta out-of-frame sequences was weaker because fewer shared sequences lowered the signal-to-noise ratio. Invariant T cells such as MAIT and iNKT could partly confound zero-insertion analyses, although diverse VJ usage argued against such confounding for most clonotypes. Recombination models systematically underestimated out-of-frame TCR alpha sharing in monozygotic twins but agreed with sharing between unrelated individuals. Abundant cord blood beta clonotypes carried fewer insertions; young adult naive repertoires showed a weaker similar trend, while memory repertoires showed none. Because the same donors could not be followed over many years, the conclusions relied on cross-sectional statistical analysis. Compared with coincidental sharing between unrelated individuals, an excess of low generation-probability sequences was observed among out-of-frame TCR alpha sequences shared between twins.

The CDR3 holds 15 amino acids from the cysteine to the phenylalanine. The only DNA kept is the CDR3, 45 bases in frame from the first base. V drops 3 bases and J drops 5 bases, leaving 13 bases in between. CDR1 is given as MNHNS and CDR2 as SASEGT, both from the germline V gene. Every donor in the study was a healthy Caucasian. Using Miltenyi CD45RO+ enrichment and human naive T-cell isolation kits, memory (CD45RO+) and naive T cells were isolated from PBMC. The method behind the library was 5' RACE. Sequencing instrument: Illumina HiSeq 2000. Template switching introduced a universal primer binding site; the final cDNA contained a unique molecular identifier, enabling accurate counting of TCR cDNA molecules. First-strand cDNA for TCR alpha and beta chains was synthesized from specific primers in the conserved constant-segment region. To control for contamination, every cDNA library carried two barcodes: a SMART-Mk sample barcode plus Illumina barcodes. TruSeq adapter sequences and Illumina sample barcodes were added in two successive PCR steps. TCR alpha and beta cDNA libraries were sequenced on the Illumina HiSeq platform with custom primers. Per the authors' processing: MiGEC processed the raw reads to extract unique molecular identifiers, while MiXCR was used to determine the CDR3 positions. Recombination models were inferred per individual with the repgenHMM and IGoR tools using an EM algorithm. Shared clonotype analysis was performed with the tcR package in R, normalizing sharing by the product of cloneset sizes. Out-of-frame nonproductive sequences were analyzed to study raw recombination free of thymic and clonal selection effects. TCRdb reran the public reads through fastp at Q25 and MiXCR, keeping productive beta chains. Duplicate CDR3 protein sequences are folded into a single record with the most common DNA and genes. In this record, the V and J calls reflect TCRdb's handling and not the investigators' own analysis. The sample yields approximately 240,000 distinct CDR3 sequences; over 12% were counted once. 7% to 9% of the sample comes from the top ten.

This clonotype was detected only a few times. Its antigen is not yet known. The input lacks base qualities; no much larger clone sits a single base away. This TCR was recovered from a woman between 18 and 30 years old in good health. The V gene is TRBV6-1 and the J gene is TRBJ2-2; the best D guess is TRBD2, with 5 bases matching. Sequencing was carried out using memory (CD45RO+) T cells sorted from blood. The cell subset or site label, as the study defines it: CD45RO+ enriched T cells. At the DNA level, the sequence is TGTGCCAGCAGTGATGCAGGAGGAGGAACCGGGGAGCTGTTTTTT. Its protein is CASSDAGGGTGELFF.